Listed below are T cell receptor beta chains from one sample, sequenced in a study of blood T cell repertoires in COVID-19. The assay was immunoSEQ multiplex PCR, and TCRdb's table has in-frame clones only and misses some. The table includes some 190,000 clones, roughly 85% detected once. The material sequenced was peripheral blood. These receptors all stem from a woman in her fifties or sixties with acute or convalescent COVID-19. Each CDR3 is given with its conserved first and last residue. The D gene is left open where the match is weak. Clone size is not always given. Where it is, it says once, few, many or a class for expanded clones.

v_call	clone_size	d_call	j_call	cdr3_nt	cdr3_aa
TRBV18	.	.	TRBJ1-5	TGTGCCAGCTCACCAAACAGGGGCAATCAGCCCCAGCATTTT	CASSPNRGNQPQHF
TRBV2	.	TRBD2	TRBJ2-1	TGTGCCAGCAGTCCCGGACTAGCAATGGGTGAGCAGTTCTTC	CASSPGLAMGEQFF
TRBV24-1	.	.	TRBJ1-2	TGTGCCACCAGTGATGGATCTCGGGGTGGTGGCTACACCTTC	CATSDGSRGGGYTF
TRBV5-4	few	TRBD1	TRBJ2-1	TGTGCCAGCAGCCGCCGGGACAGGGTTTCCAATGAGCAGTTCTTC	CASSRRDRVSNEQFF
TRBV6-5	.	.	TRBJ1-3	TGTGCCAGCAGTTCCTCCGGGACATCTATATATTTT	CASSSSGTSIYF
TRBV6-4	.	TRBD2	TRBJ2-2	TGTGCCAGCAGGAGACTAGCGGGAGCCGGGGAGCTGTTTTTT	CASRRLAGAGELFF
TRBV3-1/TRBV3-2	.	TRBD1	TRBJ1-3	TGTGCCAGCAGCCAGACAGGGACCATCTCTGGAAACACCATATATTTT	CASSQTGTISGNTIYF
TRBV2	few	TRBD1	TRBJ1-3	TGTGCCAGCCGGGACAGTCGATTCAGCTCTGGAAACACCATATATTTT	CASRDSRFSSGNTIYF
TRBV5-1	.	.	TRBJ1-5	TGCGCCAGCAGCTTGGCAGGGGGCAATCAGCCCCAGCATTTT	CASSLAGGNQPQHF
TRBV24-1	.	TRBD1	TRBJ1-5	TGTGCCACCAGTGATTCGAACAGGGGTGGCCAGCCCCAGCATTTT	CATSDSNRGGQPQHF
TRBV5-1	.	.	TRBJ1-2	TGCGCCAGCAGCGAGGACAGAGCTAACTATGGCTACACCTTC	CASSEDRANYGYTF
TRBV18	.	TRBD1	TRBJ1-5	TGTGCCAGCTCACCATTCGGGACAGGGGATCAGCCCCAGCATTTT	CASSPFGTGDQPQHF
TRBV6-6	once	TRBD1	TRBJ1-1	TGTGCCAGCAGGGTACAGGGGCGGAACACTGAAGCTTTCTTT	CASRVQGRNTEAFF
TRBV3-1/TRBV3-2	.	.	TRBJ2-1	TGTGCCAGCAGCCAACAGGGGGGCACCTACAATGAGCAGTTCTTC	CASSQQGGTYNEQFF
TRBV11-2	.	TRBD2	TRBJ2-6	TGTGCCAGCAGCCGGACTAGCGGGAGACTCTCTGGGGCCAACGTCCTGACTTTC	CASSRTSGRLSGANVLTF
TRBV7-9	.	TRBD2	TRBJ2-1	TGTGCCAGCAGCTTAGGTGCGGGAGAGTCCTACAATGAGCAGTTCTTC	CASSLGAGESYNEQFF
TRBV9	.	TRBD2	TRBJ2-1	TGTGCCAGCAGCGTAGCTAGCGGGAGTAATTATGAGCAGTTCTTC	CASSVASGSNYEQFF
TRBV29-1	.	.	TRBJ2-3	TGCAGCACCACCTTGGTCCTCTATGATACGCAGTATTTT	CSTTLVLYDTQYF
TRBV3-1/TRBV3-2	.	TRBD1	TRBJ1-6	TGTGCCAGCAGCCGAGATGGACAGGGGAATTCACCCCTCCACTTT	CASSRDGQGNSPLHF
TRBV28	.	.	TRBJ1-5	TGTGCCAGCAGGTCGACAGGCAATCAGCCCCAGCATTTT	CASRSTGNQPQHF
TRBV2	once	.	TRBJ2-1	TGTGCCAGCATAGAGGGTGGGAATGAGCAGTTCTTC	CASIEGGNEQFF
TRBV27	.	.	TRBJ2-3	TGTGCCAGCAGTTTTCAGGGTGGGGATACGCAGTATTTT	CASSFQGGDTQYF
TRBV3-1/TRBV3-2	once	.	TRBJ1-1	TGTGCCAGCAACCAAAGAGGGGGGGGATCAAAAGCTTTCTTT	CASNQRGGGSKAFF
TRBV28	.	TRBD2	TRBJ2-1	TGTGCCAGCAGTTCCGGGGGGGGAAGCGACGTACTGTTCTTC	CASSSGGGSDVLFF
TRBV12-3/TRBV12-4	.	.	TRBJ2-7	TGTGCCAGCAGTACAGGGCCCTACGAGCAGTACTTC	CASSTGPYEQYF
TRBV15	.	.	TRBJ1-5	TGTGCCACCAGCAGCTCAGGATTCAATCAGCCCCAGCATTTT	CATSSSGFNQPQHF
TRBV5-1	.	.	TRBJ2-7	TGCGCCAGCAGCTTGGACAGCGGGTTAGCCTACGAGCAGTACTTC	CASSLDSGLAYEQYF
TRBV6-5	.	.	TRBJ2-1	TGTGCCAGCAGTTACTCCGGGGTCGGGCTCAATGAGCAGTTCTTC	CASSYSGVGLNEQFF
TRBV5-1	few	.	TRBJ1-2	TGCGCCAGCACCTCTTCAGGGGAGGGTGGCTACACCTTC	CASTSSGEGGYTF
TRBV6-2/TRBV6-3	few	TRBD1	TRBJ1-5	TGTGCCAGCAGCTACTCCAGGGGGATCGGGCAGCCCCAGCATTTT	CASSYSRGIGQPQHF
TRBV6-5	.	.	TRBJ1-1	TGTGCCAGCAGACCAATCGGTCAGGGGAACACTGAAGCTTTCTTT	CASRPIGQGNTEAFF
TRBV10-1	.	TRBD2	TRBJ2-1	TGCGCCAGCAGTCGGTGGGGCACTAGCGACAATGAGCAGTTCTTC	CASSRWGTSDNEQFF